This T cell receptor (beta chain) is drawn from a study of blood T cell repertoires in COVID-19. Study-level background: In each case, the material was cDNA or gDNA derived from T cells, B-cell-depleted T cells, or PBMCs.

Sequencing used immunoSEQ multiplex PCR; TCRdb keeps in-frame clones, though not all of them. The table records 200,000 to 300,000 clones, roughly 87% of them present only once. Material for sequencing was PBMCs or T cells enriched from blood (not recorded which). The TCR comes from a woman aged 25 to 39 with acute COVID-19.

The CDR3 region is CSVGKGGSEQFF. In DNA, the CDR3 is TGCAGCGTTGGAAAAGGGGGCAGTGAGCAGTTCTTC. The chain has TRBV29-1 and TRBJ2-1; 7 nucleotides align to TRBD1. After removal of 4 bases from V and 9 bases from J, the junction contained 6 bases not matched to a gene. In germline, CDR1 is SQVTM, CDR2 ANQGSEA. The CDR3 covers 12 residues.